This T cell receptor beta chain emerged from a study of regulatory T cells in long-lasting Graves disease. Study-wide results and limits: Newly diagnosed Graves' patients exceeded persistent ones in TCR diversity. Not thyroid tissue but only peripheral blood was studied. Favoring TRBV28, TRBJ1-2 and TRBJ2-5 was a feature seen in persistent disease.

Germline lookup yields CDR1 MNHNS and CDR2 SASEGT. The V gene lost 6 bases and the J gene lost 4 bases, with 23 bases spanning the gap. This CDR3 spans 17 amino acids. For TCR beta, libraries came from iRepertoire HTBI primers and Arm-PCR of CDR3 regions. In the authors' methods: Identified segments across samples numbered more than 55 TRBV and about 13 TRBJ. TCRdb re-derived calls from the multiplex PCR reads in MiXCR, one entry per CDR3 protein. For this entry, the V and J calls and clone size follow TCRdb and not the study's own pipeline. This sample has about 200,000 distinct CDR3 sequences; approximately 16% occur once, and the top ten carry roughly a fifth. Time point meaning: newly diagnosed GD, antithyroid drugs for less than 3 months. Researchers made the TCR library from RNA that was extracted from PBMCs. This clonotype appeared many times. What it binds is not known.

This chain joins TRBV6-1 and TRBJ2-3, with D perhaps assigned TRBD1 or TRBD2 (6 bases each). The sample here was peripheral blood mononuclear cells (PBMCs), taken at new diagnosis, from a patient treated with antithyroid drugs. This TCR was sampled from a female donor with Graves disease. This CDR3 is CASSDRKTRGVADTQYF. The CDR3 DNA follows: TGTGCCAGCAGCGACAGGAAGACTAGGGGAGTGGCAGATACGCAGTATTTT.